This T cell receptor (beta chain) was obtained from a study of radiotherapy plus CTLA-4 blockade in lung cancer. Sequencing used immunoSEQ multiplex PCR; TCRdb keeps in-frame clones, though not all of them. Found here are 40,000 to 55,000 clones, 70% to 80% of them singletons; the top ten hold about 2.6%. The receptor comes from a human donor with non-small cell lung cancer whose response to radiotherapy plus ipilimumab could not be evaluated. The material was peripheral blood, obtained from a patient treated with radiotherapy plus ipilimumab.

CDR3 nucleotide sequence: TGTGCCAGCTCATCCCGGACAGGGGAAAATCAGCCCCAGCATTTT. Protein sequence: CASSSRTGENQPQHF. V is TRBV18 and J is TRBJ1-5; 9 positions agree with TRBD1. Germline V lookup: CDR1 KGHSH, CDR2 LQKENI. CDR3 length: 15 amino acids. Trimming cost V 5 bases and J 4 bases; bases outside gene matches: 6.